Below are 25 T cell receptor beta chains sequenced from a single sample in a study of cytomegalovirus exposure and HLA in healthy donors. The primer mix had 60 Vbeta and 13 Jbeta primers. Generated by immunoSEQ multiplex PCR, the TCRdb table keeps only in-frame clones and is missing some. The table has about 140,000 clones, approximately 80% seen once. The sample comprised PBMCs. These receptors all stem from a woman aged 50 to 65 in good health and CMV-seropositive.

This clone showed up just a few times. The identical CDR3 is also encoded by other nucleotide sequences in the sample. Here the CDR3 DNA reads TGCGCCAGCAGCCTTGGGGGGGGATCCTACAATGAGCAGTTCTTC. Its translation: CASSLGGGSYNEQFF. V is TRBV5-1 and J is TRBJ2-1, with 7 bases lining up with TRBD2. With 4 bases clipped from V and 1 base from J, the junction kept 5 bases outside the gene matches. Germline V lookup: CDR1 SGHRS, CDR2 YFSETQ. The CDR3 has 15 residues.

This clone was counted between two and nine times. The chain employs TRBV7-3 and TRBJ1-6; D gene ambiguous. Trimming took 2 bases from V and 5 from J, leaving 7 bases between them. The CDR3 runs to 14 residues. Germline V gene sequence: CDR1 SGHTA, CDR2 FQGTGA. In nucleotides, the CDR3 is TGTGCCAGCAGCTTAGACGGAGATAATTCACCCCTCCACTTT. Amino acids: CASSLDGDNSPLHF.

This chain uses TRBV18 with TRBJ2-7; the match to TRBD1 covers 7 bases. The V segment lost 2 bases and the J segment 5 bases; nucleotides outside the gene matches: 9. The CDR3 consists of 15 residues. Looked up from germline, CDR1 is KGHSH and CDR2 is LQKENI. The CDR3 region is CASSPGLGQVDEQYF. As DNA, the CDR3 is TGTGCCAGCTCACCAGGACTTGGACAGGTCGACGAGCAGTACTTC. The full variable domain, its missing parts supplied by reference TRBV18 and TRBJ2-7, is NAGVMQNPRHLVRRRGQEARLRCSPMKGHSHVYWYRQLPEEGLKFMVYLQKENIIDESGMPKERFSAEFPKEGPSILRIQQVVRGDSAAYFCASSPGLGQVDEQYFGPGTRLTVT.

This clone has a handful of counts. The chain employs TRBV9 and TRBJ2-7; D is possibly TRBD1 (6 bases). V lost 0 bases and J lost 0, with 13 bases in between. This CDR3 is built from 16 residues. The germline gives CDR1 SGDLS, CDR2 YYNGEE. CDR3 sequence: CASSVGMGAGSYEQYF. The CDR3 DNA follows: TGTGCCAGCAGCGTAGGAATGGGGGCCGGCTCCTACGAGCAGTACTTC.

This chain links TRBV29-1 with TRBJ2-7, with 10 bases fitting TRBD1. The CDR3 has 14 residues. Germline values: CDR1 SQVTM, CDR2 ANQGSEA. V was pared by 7 bases and J by 6 bases, with 12 bases of the junction left unmatched. CDR3 sequence reads: CSAKAPTGGSEQYF. As DNA, the CDR3 is TGCAGCGCCAAAGCTCCGACAGGGGGCTCCGAGCAGTACTTC.

This chain joins TRBV9 and TRBJ2-1; possibly TRBD2 for D (5 bases). Trimming pared 3 bases from V and 4 bases from J, leaving 5 bases between. CDR1 and CDR2 (germline): SGDLS, YYNGEE. This CDR3 has 12 residues. The CDR3 DNA is TGTGCCAGCAGCGGAGGGTACAATGAGCAGTTCTTC. It yields the protein CASSGGYNEQFF.

This rearrangement joins TRBV7-9 to TRBJ1-2; D is ambiguous. The CDR3 loop spans 13 amino acids. The germline V gene has CDR1 SEHNR and CDR2 FQNEAQ (reference sequence). V lost 3 bases and J 7 bases, leaving 12 bases between the germline ends. The CDR3 bases are TGTGCCAGCAGCTTTTCCGGAGCTTCTGGCTACACCTTC. It yields the protein CASSFSGASGYTF.

The CDR3 here is CASSQSRSPEAFF. The CDR3 DNA sequence: TGTGCCAGCAGCCAGAGCAGGTCCCCTGAAGCTTTCTTT. The rearrangement joins TRBV11-2 to TRBJ1-1; the D is unclear. The V end lost 5 bases, the J end lost 6 bases, and 13 bases lay between the germline ends. CDR3 length: 13 amino acids. Germline V gene data show CDR1 as SGHAT and CDR2 as FQNNGV.

The chain has TRBV30 and TRBJ2-7, with D unresolved. V was shortened by 1 base and J by 3 bases, with 10 bases between the two germline ends. CDR1 is GTSNPN, CDR2 SVGIG, per germline (reference sequence). The length of the CDR3 is 13 residues. The CDR3, as DNA: TGTGCCTGGAGTGGACCCAACAGCTACGAGCAGTACTTC. Translation gives CAWSGPNSYEQYF.

Here the CDR3 reads CASSRTGGYNEQFF. CDR3 nucleotide sequence: TGTGCCAGCAGTCGGACAGGAGGATACAATGAGCAGTTCTTC. This chain connects TRBV27 to TRBJ2-1; 7 bases align to TRBD1. The CDR3 is made up of 14 amino acids. J lost 4 bases, V lost 5 bases, and 5 bases had no gene match. Germline CDR1 and CDR2: MNHEY and SMNVEV (reference sequence).

V and J are TRBV6-6 and TRBJ1-5; weak D call: TRBD1 (6 bases). The CDR3 is made up of 13 amino acids. V was trimmed by 9 bases and J by 3 bases, leaving 12 bases between them. Germline V CDR1 and CDR2: MNHNY, SVGAGI (reference sequence). CDR3 region: CARAGAANQPQHF. CDR3 in DNA: TGTGCCAGGGCGGGGGCCGCCAATCAGCCCCAGCATTTT.

The J gene is TRBJ2-3, the V gene TRBV6-1, with a tentative D call TRBD2 (6 bases). This CDR3 is built from 12 residues. The V gene lost 2 bases and the J gene lost 6 bases, with 6 bases spanning the gap. The germline V gene has CDR1 MNHNS and CDR2 SASEGT. The CDR3 spells CASSERGDTQYF. CDR3 DNA: TGTGCCAGCAGTGAACGGGGGGATACGCAGTATTTT.

The rearrangement links TRBV19 to TRBJ2-5, with D perhaps TRBD1 (6 bases). Trimming shortened V by 3 bases and J by 5 bases, and 16 bases separated the two germline ends. Germline values: CDR1 LNHDA, CDR2 SQIVND (reference sequence). The CDR3 runs to 15 residues. CDR3 residues: CASSMRTADMETQYF. CDR3 sequence (DNA): TGTGCCAGTAGTATGCGGACAGCGGACATGGAGACCCAGTACTTC.

The rearrangement links TRBV28 to TRBJ2-3, with D maybe TRBD2 (5 bases). The CDR3 is 16 residues long. Trimming took off 1 base at V and 1 base at J, with 12 bases between the two ends. Germline loops: CDR1 MDHEN, CDR2 SYDVKM. The CDR3 DNA reads as TGTGCCAGCAGTTTATACTCCGGGATGGGCACAGATACGCAGTATTTT. This gives the protein CASSLYSGMGTDTQYF.

V gene TRBV10-2 combines with J gene TRBJ2-7; 9 bases agree with TRBD1. From germline, CDR1 is WSHSY and CDR2 SAAADI. Trimming took 3 bases from V and 10 from J; bases not matched to a gene: 13. This CDR3 comprises 15 residues. The CDR3 here is CASSDPGGQGLDQYF. The CDR3 DNA sequence: TGCGCCAGCAGTGACCCGGGGGGACAGGGATTAGATCAGTACTTC.

The genes are TRBV10-3 and TRBJ1-6; D remains unclear. Looked up from germline, CDR1 is ENHRY and CDR2 is SYGVKD. The ends were cut back, 6 bases at V and 6 bases at J, with 21 bases in the middle. This CDR3 has 17 residues. CDR3 bases: TGTGCCATCAGCCGCCATAAAGGGAAGGAGGCTAATTCACCCCTCCACTTT. This encodes CAISRHKGKEANSPLHF.

This rearrangement joins TRBV6-6 to TRBJ1-4; 8 bases align to TRBD1. Germline trimming cut 4 bases from V and 6 bases from J; bases unmatched to any gene: 1. The CDR3 is 13 residues long. Germline-derived CDR1 and CDR2 are MNHNY and SVGAGI (reference sequence). The CDR3 nucleotides read TGTGCCAGCAGTTTGACAGGGGATGAAAAACTGTTTTTT. Its protein is CASSLTGDEKLFF.

This rearrangement joins TRBV5-1 to TRBJ1-3, with 7 bases fitting TRBD1. The CDR3 covers 14 residues. The germline V gene encodes CDR1 SGHRS and CDR2 YFSETQ. Trimming at V came to 7 bases and at J to 0 bases, leaving 4 bases not matched to a gene. CDR3 in DNA: TGCGCCAGCGGACAGGACCCCTCTGGAAACACCATATATTTT. Protein product: CASGQDPSGNTIYF.

The chain uses TRBV7-2 and TRBJ2-5; TRBD2 is a possible D gene (6 bases). V lost 2 bases and J 3 bases, leaving 10 bases between the germline ends. The CDR3 spans 14 residues. Germline CDR1 reads SGHTA; CDR2 reads FQGNSA. CDR3 protein: CASSLNGGKETQYF. The CDR3 DNA is TGTGCCAGCAGCTTAAACGGCGGGAAAGAGACCCAGTACTTC.

The gene calls are TRBV7-6 and TRBJ2-1; D might be TRBD1 (6 bases). V lost 2 bases and J lost 5, with 10 bases in between. The CDR3 has 14 amino acids. Germline V gene data show CDR1 as SGHVS and CDR2 as FNYEAQ. The CDR3 loop is CASSLKGVHNEQFF. CDR3 in DNA: TGTGCCAGCAGCTTAAAGGGGGTCCACAATGAGCAGTTCTTC.

The genes are TRBV5-4 and TRBJ2-5; 9 bases map to TRBD2. Germline assignment: CDR1 SGHNT and CDR2 YYREEE (reference sequence). The CDR3 has 18 amino acids. V lost 5 bases, J lost 0 bases, and 14 bases stayed unmatched. The CDR3 loop reads CASRSSAGGAPYQETQYF. In nucleotides, the CDR3 is TGTGCCAGCAGGTCCTCCGCGGGGGGGGCTCCATACCAAGAGACCCAGTACTTC.

The CDR3 sequence: CAISESPGLDTEAFF. The CDR3 DNA is TGTGCCATCAGTGAGTCCCCCGGACTTGACACTGAAGCTTTCTTT. The gene calls are TRBV10-3 and TRBJ1-1, with unresolved D. The CDR3 sequence is 15 residues long. Germline assignment: CDR1 ENHRY and CDR2 SYGVKD. The V gene lost 0 bases and the J gene lost 3 bases, with 11 bases spanning the gap.

This chain connects TRBV30 to TRBJ1-2; tentative D call: TRBD1 (6 bases). CDR3 length: 14 amino acids. Germline loops: CDR1 GTSNPN, CDR2 SVGIG (reference sequence). Trimming pared 0 bases from V and 7 bases from J, leaving 15 bases between. CDR3 in amino acids: CAWSVSRGLVGYTF. Here the CDR3 DNA reads TGTGCCTGGAGTGTGAGCAGGGGATTGGTTGGCTACACCTTC.

The J gene is TRBJ2-3, the V gene TRBV6-1; 8 nucleotides agree with TRBD2. CDR3 size: 16 residues. Per germline, CDR1 MNHNS and CDR2 SASEGT. The V segment lost 1 base and the J segment 8 bases; nucleotides outside the gene matches: 11. The CDR3 spells CASSEGAGVRSGTQYF. Written as DNA, the CDR3 is TGTGCCAGCAGTGAAGGAGCGGGGGTGCGGTCTGGTACGCAGTATTTT.

A note on this clone: One end of the junction is discordant with germline, which a read error may explain. The chain joins TRBV4-1 to TRBJ2-6; 12 bases are a match to TRBD1. Germline V gene lookup returns CDR1 MGHRA and CDR2 YSYEKL. The CDR3 contains 18 residues. This chain's CDR3 is CASSQGGTGGFGANGLTF. As DNA, the CDR3 is TGCGCCAGCAGCCAAGGAGGGACAGGGGGCTTTGGGGCCAACGGCCTGACTTTC.